Listed below are T cell receptor beta chains from one sample, sequenced in a study of cytomegalovirus exposure and HLA in healthy donors. TCRdb's table, derived via immunoSEQ multiplex PCR, lists solely in-frame clones and lacks some. The table shows about 120,000 clones, with 9.5% occurring only once. Sequencing was carried out using PBMCs. All receptors derive from a man younger than 45 in good health and CMV-seronegative. The CDR3 runs from the conserved cysteine through the conserved F or W. A D gene is named only where the DNA matches it firmly. Not all rows give a size; the values are once, few, many and, for expanded clones, a class.

v_call,d_call,j_call,clone_size,cdr3_nt,cdr3_aa
TRBV2,.,TRBJ1-2,few,TGTGCCAGCACTGCCGGAGAGAACTATGGCTACACCTTC,CASTAGENYGYTF
TRBV5-1,TRBD1,TRBJ1-6,.,TGCGCCAGCAGCCTCCCCCTACAGGGGAAAGATAATTCACCCCTCCACTTT,CASSLPLQGKDNSPLHF
TRBV12-5,TRBD1,TRBJ2-7,.,TGTGCTAGTGGTTTGGTACGGACAGGACCTTCCTCTGTTAGCGAGCAGTACTTC,CASGLVRTGPSSVSEQYF
TRBV30,.,TRBJ2-3,few,TGTGCCTGGAGTGCCTACACAGATACGCAGTATTTT,CAWSAYTDTQYF
TRBV10-1,.,TRBJ2-7,.,TGCGCCAGCAGTGAGACGGGGTTAGAGGGCTACGAGCAGTACTTC,CASSETGLEGYEQYF
TRBV7-9,.,TRBJ1-6,few,TGTGCCAGCAGCTTAGGGAAAGGGGATAATTCACCCCTCCACTTT,CASSLGKGDNSPLHF
TRBV29-1,.,TRBJ1-1,.,TGCAGCGTTGCCCCAGGCATGAACACTGAAGCTTTCTTT,CSVAPGMNTEAFF
TRBV19,.,TRBJ2-1,few,TGTGCCAGTAGTATAGAATGGAGCAGGGCGAGGACCAATGAGCAGTTCTTC,CASSIEWSRARTNEQFF
TRBV5-1,TRBD1,TRBJ2-5,few,TGCGCCAGCAGCTCGAAGGGACAGGGCGACTCAAAGACCCAGTACTTC,CASSSKGQGDSKTQYF
TRBV5-1,.,TRBJ2-3,.,TGCGCCAGCAGCTTGATGCTAGCAGCTAGCACAGATACGCAGTATTTT,CASSLMLAASTDTQYF
TRBV4-3,.,TRBJ2-2,few,TGCGCCAGCAGCCAAGGGACATACAACACCGGGGAGCTGTTTTTT,CASSQGTYNTGELFF
TRBV7-8,.,TRBJ1-1,.,TGTGCCAGCAGCCCACAGGAGAGCACTGAAGCTTTCTTT,CASSPQESTEAFF
TRBV6-5,.,TRBJ1-6,.,TGTGCCAGTCGGGGGGGCGGGAATTCACCCCTCCACTTT,CASRGGGNSPLHF
TRBV7-3,TRBD1,TRBJ2-5,few,TGTGCCAGCAGCTTCCAGGGGGCCACCCAGGAGACCCAGTACTTC,CASSFQGATQETQYF
TRBV5-1,TRBD1,TRBJ2-3,.,TGCGCCAGCAGCGCTCACAGGGGCCGCACAGATACGCAGTATTTT,CASSAHRGRTDTQYF
TRBV11-2,.,TRBJ2-1,few,TGTGCCAGCAGCGATACCGGGGTCATCGCGAATGAGCAGTTCTTC,CASSDTGVIANEQFF
TRBV6-1,.,TRBJ2-7,.,TGTGCCAGCTTAGAACGGCAGGAGGTATCCTACGAGCAGTACTTC,CASLERQEVSYEQYF
TRBV6-1,TRBD1,TRBJ2-5,.,TGTGCCAGCAGTGAAAGGGGACAGGGGAGGTTGGGAGAGACCCAGTACTTC,CASSERGQGRLGETQYF
TRBV19,.,TRBJ2-7,few,TGTGCCAGTAGTGACCCGGGACATAGCGACGAGCAGTACTTC,CASSDPGHSDEQYF
TRBV5-1,.,TRBJ2-6,.,TGCGCCAGCAGCTTGACAGGGTTGCATACTGGGGCCAACGTCCTGACTTTC,CASSLTGLHTGANVLTF
TRBV28,TRBD2,TRBJ2-1,few,TGTGCCAGCAGTTTATGGGGGACTAGCAGAAATGAGCAGTTCTTC,CASSLWGTSRNEQFF
TRBV15,TRBD2,TRBJ2-5,few,TGTGCCACCCTACGGACTAGCGGGGGCCAAGAGACCCAGTACTTC,CATLRTSGGQETQYF